Given below is one TCR beta chain in context. Its antigen is not known. Assay used: immunoSEQ multiplex PCR; TCRdb lists only in-frame clones, some missing. The sample yields hundreds of thousands of clones, 75% to 90% seen once. This record belongs to a study of Ad26.COV2.S vaccination and SARS-CoV-2 variants. Study information: Ad26.COV2.S arm of COV1001 included the donor. Intramuscular Ad26.COV2.S at 5x10^10 or 1x10^11 viral particles. Findings and caveats of the study: Whether participants received vaccine or placebo, their non-spike TCR breadth was similar.

With 3 bases clipped from V and 2 bases from J, the junction kept 15 bases outside the gene matches. The CDR3 runs to 18 residues. Germline assignment: CDR1 MGHRA and CDR2 YSYEKL. Treatment reported: around 19 received Ad26.COV2.S at low or high dose, single or two shots; several received placebo; per-sample allocation not given. Each sample was drawn 63 days after the first injection (of vaccine or placebo). An adult donor aged 18-55 years was enrolled in Boston. J is TRBJ2-7 and V is TRBV4-1, with TRBD2 matching over 8 bases. Sequences were derived from peripheral blood, sampled in a trial of Ad26.COV2.S vaccine versus placebo. The receptor comes from a person aged 18-60 years who received the Ad26.COV2.S COVID-19 vaccine or a placebo. CDR3 in DNA: TGCGCCAGCAGCCACCGCTACGGCCTGACTAGCGAAACCTACGAGCAGTACTTC. It codes for CASSHRYGLTSETYEQYF.